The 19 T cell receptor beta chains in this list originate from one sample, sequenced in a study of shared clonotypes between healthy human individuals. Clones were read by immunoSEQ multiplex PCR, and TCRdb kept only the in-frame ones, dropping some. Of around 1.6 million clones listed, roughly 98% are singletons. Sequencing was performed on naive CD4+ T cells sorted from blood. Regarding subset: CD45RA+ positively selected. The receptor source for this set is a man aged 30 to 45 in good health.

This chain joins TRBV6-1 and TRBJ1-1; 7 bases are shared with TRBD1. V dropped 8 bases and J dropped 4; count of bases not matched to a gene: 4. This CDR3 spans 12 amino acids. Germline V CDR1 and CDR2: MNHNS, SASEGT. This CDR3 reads CASGQGGTEAFF. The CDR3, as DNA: TGTGCCAGCGGCCAGGGGGGCACTGAAGCTTTCTTT.

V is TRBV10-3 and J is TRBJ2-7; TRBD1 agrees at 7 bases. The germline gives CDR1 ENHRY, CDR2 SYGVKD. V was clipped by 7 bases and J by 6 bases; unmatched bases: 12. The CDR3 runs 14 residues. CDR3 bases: TGTGCCATCACCCCCCCGGACAGGCCGCGCGAGCAGTACTTC. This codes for CAITPPDRPREQYF.

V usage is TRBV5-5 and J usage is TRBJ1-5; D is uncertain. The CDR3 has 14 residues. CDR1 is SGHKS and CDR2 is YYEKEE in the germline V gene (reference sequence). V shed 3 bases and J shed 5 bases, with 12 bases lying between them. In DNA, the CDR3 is TGTGCCAGCAGCTCCCGGCCGGGGTATCAGCCCCAGCATTTT. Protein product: CASSSRPGYQPQHF.

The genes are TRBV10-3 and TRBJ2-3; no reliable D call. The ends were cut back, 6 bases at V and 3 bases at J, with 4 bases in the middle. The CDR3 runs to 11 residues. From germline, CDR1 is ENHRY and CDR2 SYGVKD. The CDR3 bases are TGTGCCATCAGGGGGACAGATACGCAGTATTTT. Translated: CAIRGTDTQYF.

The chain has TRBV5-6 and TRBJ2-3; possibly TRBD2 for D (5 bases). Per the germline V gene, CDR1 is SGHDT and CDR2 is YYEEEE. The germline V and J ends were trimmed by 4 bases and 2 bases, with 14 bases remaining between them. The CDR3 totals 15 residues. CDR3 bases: TGTGCCAGCAGCCGTCTGCGGGCCTACACAGATACGCAGTATTTT. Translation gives CASSRLRAYTDTQYF.

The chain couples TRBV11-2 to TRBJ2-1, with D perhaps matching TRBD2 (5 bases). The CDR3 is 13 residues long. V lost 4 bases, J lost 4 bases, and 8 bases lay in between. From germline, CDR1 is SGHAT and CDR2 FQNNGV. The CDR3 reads CASSSGMYNEQFF. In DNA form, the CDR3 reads TGTGCCAGCAGCTCGGGGATGTACAATGAGCAGTTCTTC.

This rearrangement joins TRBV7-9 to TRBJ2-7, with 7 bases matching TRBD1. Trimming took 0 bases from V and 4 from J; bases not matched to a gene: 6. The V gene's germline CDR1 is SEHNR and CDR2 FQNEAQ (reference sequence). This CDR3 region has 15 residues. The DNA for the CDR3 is TGTGCCAGCAGCTTAGCAGGGGGACAGCCTTACGAGCAGTACTTC. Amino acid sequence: CASSLAGGQPYEQYF.

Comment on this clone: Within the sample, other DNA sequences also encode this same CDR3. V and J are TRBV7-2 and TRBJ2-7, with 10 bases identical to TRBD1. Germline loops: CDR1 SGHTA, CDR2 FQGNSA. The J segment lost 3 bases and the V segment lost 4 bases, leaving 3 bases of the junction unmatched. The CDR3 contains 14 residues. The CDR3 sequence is CASSSRTGGYEQYF. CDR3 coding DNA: TGTGCCAGCAGCTCAAGGACAGGGGGCTACGAGCAGTACTTC.

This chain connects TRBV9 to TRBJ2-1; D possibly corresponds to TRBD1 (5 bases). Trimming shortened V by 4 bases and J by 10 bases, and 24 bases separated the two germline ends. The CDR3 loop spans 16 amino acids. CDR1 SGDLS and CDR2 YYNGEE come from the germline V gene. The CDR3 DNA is TGTGCCAGCAGCCCACGTCGACAGTATGTGTTGTGGGAGCAGTTCTTC. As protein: CASSPRRQYVLWEQFF.

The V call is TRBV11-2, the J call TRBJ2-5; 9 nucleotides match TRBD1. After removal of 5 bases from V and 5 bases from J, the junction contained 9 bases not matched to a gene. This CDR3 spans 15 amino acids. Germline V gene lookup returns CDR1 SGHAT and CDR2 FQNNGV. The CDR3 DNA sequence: TGTGCCAGCAGCCCGGGACAGGGTAATTCTGAGACCCAGTACTTC. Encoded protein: CASSPGQGNSETQYF.

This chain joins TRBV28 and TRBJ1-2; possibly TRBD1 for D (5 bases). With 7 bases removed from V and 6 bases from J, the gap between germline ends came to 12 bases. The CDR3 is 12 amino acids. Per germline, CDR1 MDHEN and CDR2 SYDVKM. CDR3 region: CASKGPVHGYTF. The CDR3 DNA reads TGTGCCAGCAAGGGACCGGTTCATGGCTACACCTTC.

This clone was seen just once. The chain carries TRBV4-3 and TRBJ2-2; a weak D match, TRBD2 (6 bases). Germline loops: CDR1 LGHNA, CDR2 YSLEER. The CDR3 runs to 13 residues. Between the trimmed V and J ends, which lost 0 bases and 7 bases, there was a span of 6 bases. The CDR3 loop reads CASSQEEGGELFF. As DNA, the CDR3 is TGCGCCAGCAGCCAAGAGGAGGGCGGGGAGCTGTTTTTT.

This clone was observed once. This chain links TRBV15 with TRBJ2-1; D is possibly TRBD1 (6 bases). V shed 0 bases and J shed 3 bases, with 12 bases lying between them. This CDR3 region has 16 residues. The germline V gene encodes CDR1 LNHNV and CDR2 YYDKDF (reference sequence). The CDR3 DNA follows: TGTGCCACCAGCAGAGACCTGGACAGAAGCTACAATGAGCAGTTCTTC. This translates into CATSRDLDRSYNEQFF.

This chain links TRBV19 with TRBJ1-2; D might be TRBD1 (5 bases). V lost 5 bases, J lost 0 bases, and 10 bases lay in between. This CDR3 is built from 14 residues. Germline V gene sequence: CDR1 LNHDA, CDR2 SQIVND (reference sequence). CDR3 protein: CASSLGGANYGYTF. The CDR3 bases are TGTGCCAGTAGTCTCGGGGGAGCTAACTATGGCTACACCTTC. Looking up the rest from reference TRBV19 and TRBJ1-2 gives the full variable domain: DGGITQSPKYLFRKEGQNVTLSCEQNLNHDAMYWYRQDPGQGLRLIYYSQIVNDFQKGDIAEGYSVSREKKESFPLTVTSAQKNPTAFYLCASSLGGANYGYTFGSGTRLTVV.

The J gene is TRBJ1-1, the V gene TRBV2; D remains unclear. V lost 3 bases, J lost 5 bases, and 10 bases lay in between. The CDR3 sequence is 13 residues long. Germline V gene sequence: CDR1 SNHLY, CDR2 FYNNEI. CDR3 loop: CASSDGEGTEAFF. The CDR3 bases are TGTGCCAGCAGTGACGGGGAAGGTACTGAAGCTTTCTTT. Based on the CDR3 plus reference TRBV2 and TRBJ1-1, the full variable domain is EPEVTQTPSHQVTQMGQEVILRCVPISNHLYFYWYRQILGQKVEFLVSFYNNEISEKSEIFDDQFSVERPDGSNFTLKIRSTKLEDSAMYFCASSDGEGTEAFFGQGTRLTVV.

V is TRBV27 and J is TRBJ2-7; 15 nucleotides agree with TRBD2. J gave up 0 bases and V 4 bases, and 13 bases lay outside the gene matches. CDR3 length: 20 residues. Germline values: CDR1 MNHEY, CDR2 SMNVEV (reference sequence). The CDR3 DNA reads TGTGCCAGCAGTTCATTTGGGCCGGGACTAGCGGGAGGCCCCTCCTACGAGCAGTACTTC. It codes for CASSSFGPGLAGGPSYEQYF.

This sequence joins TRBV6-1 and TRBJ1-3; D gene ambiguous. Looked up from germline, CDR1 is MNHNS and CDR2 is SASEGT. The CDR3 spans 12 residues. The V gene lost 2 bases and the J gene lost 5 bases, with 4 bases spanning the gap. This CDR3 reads CASSETRNTIYF. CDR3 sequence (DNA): TGTGCCAGCAGTGAAACCCGAAACACCATATATTTT.

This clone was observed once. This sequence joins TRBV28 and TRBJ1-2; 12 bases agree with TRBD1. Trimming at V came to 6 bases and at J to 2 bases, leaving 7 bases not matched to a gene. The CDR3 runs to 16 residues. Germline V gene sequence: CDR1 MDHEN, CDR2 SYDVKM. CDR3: CASSSGTGGLNYGYTF. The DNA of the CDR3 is TGTGCCAGCAGCTCCGGGACAGGGGGCCTAAACTATGGCTACACCTTC.

CDR3 nucleotide sequence: TGTGCCAGCAGCTTAGCCCTAACTAGCAGTCTACTCGATGAGCAGTTCTTC. This gives the protein CASSLALTSSLLDEQFF. The chain combines TRBV7-8 with TRBJ2-1; the D gene is possibly TRBD2 (6 bases). Germline CDR1 and CDR2: SGHVS and FQNEAQ. There are 17 residues in the CDR3. Trimming removed 0 bases from V and 8 bases from J, with 20 bases in between.